One T cell receptor beta chain is described in this entry. Antigen unknown. CDR1 is MNHEY and CDR2 is SMNVEV in the germline V gene (reference sequence). There are 14 residues in the CDR3. The V and J ends lost 0 bases and 2 bases, in that order; junction bases with no gene match: 0. The sample originates from a study of shared clonotypes between healthy human individuals. Clones were sequenced by immunoSEQ multiplex PCR, and TCRdb holds only the in-frame ones, with some missing. The table has 600,000 to 750,000 clones, 90% seen once. Study results and limitations: How much donors shared clonotypes was expected to be affected by sequencing depth.

The rearrangement joins TRBV27 to TRBJ2-5, with 7 bases identical to TRBD1. Material: memory CD8+ T cells from PBMCs. Stated subset: CD45RO+ cells pooled with CCR7-negative TemRA cells. The TCR originated in a man between 18 and 29 years old in good health. Some clones in this sample may be carry-over from other donors' samples. CDR3 bases: TGTGCCAGCAGTTTATCGACAGGGCAAGAGACCCAGTACTTC. Encoded protein: CASSLSTGQETQYF.